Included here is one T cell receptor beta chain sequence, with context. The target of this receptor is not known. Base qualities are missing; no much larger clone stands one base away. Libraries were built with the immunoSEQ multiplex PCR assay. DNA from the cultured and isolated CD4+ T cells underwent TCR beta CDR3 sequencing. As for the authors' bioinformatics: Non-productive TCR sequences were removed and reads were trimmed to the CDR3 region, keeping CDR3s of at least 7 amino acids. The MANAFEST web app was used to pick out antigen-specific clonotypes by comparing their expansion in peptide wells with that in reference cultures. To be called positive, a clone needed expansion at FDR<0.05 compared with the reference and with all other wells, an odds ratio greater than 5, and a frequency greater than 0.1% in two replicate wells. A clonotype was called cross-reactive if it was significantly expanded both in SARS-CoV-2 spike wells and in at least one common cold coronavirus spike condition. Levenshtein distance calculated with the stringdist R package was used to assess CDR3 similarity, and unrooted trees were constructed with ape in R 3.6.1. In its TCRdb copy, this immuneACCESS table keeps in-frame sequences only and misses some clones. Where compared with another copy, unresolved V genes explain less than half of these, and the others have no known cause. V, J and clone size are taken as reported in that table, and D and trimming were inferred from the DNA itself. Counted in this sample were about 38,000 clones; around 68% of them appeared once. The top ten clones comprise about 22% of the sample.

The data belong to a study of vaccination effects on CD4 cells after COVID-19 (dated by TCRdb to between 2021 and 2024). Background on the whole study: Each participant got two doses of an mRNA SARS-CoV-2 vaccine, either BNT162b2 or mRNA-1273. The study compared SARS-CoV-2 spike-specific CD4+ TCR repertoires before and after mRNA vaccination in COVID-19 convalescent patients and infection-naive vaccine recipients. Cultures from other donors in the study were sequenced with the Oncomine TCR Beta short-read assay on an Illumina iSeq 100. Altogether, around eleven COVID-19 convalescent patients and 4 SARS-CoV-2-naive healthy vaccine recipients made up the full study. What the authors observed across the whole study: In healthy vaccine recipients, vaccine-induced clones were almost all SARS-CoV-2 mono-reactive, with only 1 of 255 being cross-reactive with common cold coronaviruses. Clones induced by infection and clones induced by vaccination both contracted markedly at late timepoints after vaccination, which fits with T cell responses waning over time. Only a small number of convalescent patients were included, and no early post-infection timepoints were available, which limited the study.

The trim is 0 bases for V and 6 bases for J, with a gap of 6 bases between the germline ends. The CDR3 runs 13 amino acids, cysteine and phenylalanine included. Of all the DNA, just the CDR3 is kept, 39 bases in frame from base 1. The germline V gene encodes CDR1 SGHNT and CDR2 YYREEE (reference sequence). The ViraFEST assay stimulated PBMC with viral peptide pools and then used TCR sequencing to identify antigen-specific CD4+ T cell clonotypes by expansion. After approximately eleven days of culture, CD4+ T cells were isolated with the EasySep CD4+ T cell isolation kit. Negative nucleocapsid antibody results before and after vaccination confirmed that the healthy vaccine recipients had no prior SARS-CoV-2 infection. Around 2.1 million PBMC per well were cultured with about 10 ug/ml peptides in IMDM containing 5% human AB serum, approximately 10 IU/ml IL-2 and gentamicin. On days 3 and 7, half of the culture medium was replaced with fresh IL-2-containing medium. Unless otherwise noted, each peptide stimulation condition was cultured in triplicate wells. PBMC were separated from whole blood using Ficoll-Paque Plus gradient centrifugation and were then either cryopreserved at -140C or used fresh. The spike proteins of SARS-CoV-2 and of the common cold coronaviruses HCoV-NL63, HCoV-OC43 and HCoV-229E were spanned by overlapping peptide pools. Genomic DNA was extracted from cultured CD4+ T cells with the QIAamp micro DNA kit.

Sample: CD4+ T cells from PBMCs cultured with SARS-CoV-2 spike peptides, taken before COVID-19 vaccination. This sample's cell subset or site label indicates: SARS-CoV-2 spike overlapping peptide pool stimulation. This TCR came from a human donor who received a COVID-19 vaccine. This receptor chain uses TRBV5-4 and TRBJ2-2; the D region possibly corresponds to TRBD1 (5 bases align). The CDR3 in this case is CASSLVGAGELFF. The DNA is TGTGCCAGCAGCTTGGTAGGGGCCGGGGAGCTGTTTTTT. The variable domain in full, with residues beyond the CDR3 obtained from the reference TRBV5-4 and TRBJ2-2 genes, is ETGVTQSPTHLIKTRGQQVTLRCSSQSGHNTVSWYQQALGQGPQFIFQYYREEENGRGNFPPRFSGLQFPNYSSELNVNALELDDSALYLCASSLVGAGELFFGEGSRLTVL.